These T cell receptor beta chains were read from a single sample in a study of blood T cell repertoires in COVID-19. Assay: immunoSEQ multiplex PCR; the TCRdb copy retains only in-frame clones and omits some. This sample has around 150,000 clones, with 81% found just once. Sequenced sample: peripheral blood. The receptors were gathered from a human donor in a cohort sampled during active COVID-19. Each CDR3 is given with its conserved first and last residue. Fields, in order: D gene, CDR3 length, J gene, V gene, CDR3 protein, CDR3 DNA. The D gene is left open where the match is weak.

TRBD1	16	TRBJ2-1	TRBV6-2/TRBV6-3	CASSKNRGITVNEQFF	TGTGCCAGCAGCAAAAACAGGGGGATAACGGTCAATGAGCAGTTCTTC
-	14	TRBJ1-5	TRBV5-6	CASSASGKNQPQHF	TGTGCCAGCAGCGCCTCCGGGAAAAATCAGCCCCAGCATTTT
-	14	TRBJ1-1	TRBV27	CASSLGRVGTEAFF	TGTGCCAGCAGTTTAGGCCGGGTTGGGACTGAAGCTTTCTTT
-	14	TRBJ1-4	TRBV5-1	CASSLATRNEKLFF	TGCGCCAGCAGCTTGGCCACGAGAAATGAAAAACTGTTTTTT
-	14	TRBJ1-2	TRBV5-6	CASSFWEGNYGYTF	TGTGCCAGCAGCTTTTGGGAGGGGAACTATGGCTACACCTTC
-	16	TRBJ1-1	TRBV27	CASSPLSGGQRTEAFF	TGTGCCAGCAGTCCCCTCTCGGGGGGGCAAAGGACTGAAGCTTTCTTT
-	17	TRBJ2-3	TRBV6-2/TRBV6-3	CASSYSPGGGSTDTQYF	TGTGCCAGCAGTTACTCTCCAGGAGGGGGCAGCACAGATACGCAGTATTTT
TRBD1	16	TRBJ2-5	TRBV19	CASSSGAGQGQETQYF	TGTGCCAGCAGTAGCGGCGCGGGACAGGGTCAAGAGACCCAGTACTTC
-	15	TRBJ2-5	TRBV24-1	CATSDGGLSLETQYF	TGTGCCACCAGTGATGGGGGACTCTCTTTGGAGACCCAGTACTTC
TRBD2	19	TRBJ2-4	TRBV4-1	CASSQGLAGGRGAKNIQYF	TGCGCCAGCAGCCAAGGCCTAGCGGGAGGCAGGGGGGCAAAAAACATTCAGTACTTC
TRBD2	16	TRBJ2-3	TRBV9	CASSALAGGPGDTQYF	TGTGCCAGCAGTGCCCTAGCGGGAGGGCCCGGTGATACGCAGTATTTT
-	13	TRBJ2-6	TRBV19	CAAREAGANVLTF	TGTGCCGCCAGGGAGGCTGGGGCCAACGTCCTGACTTTC
TRBD2	14	TRBJ2-3	TRBV19	CASSIGTSPDTQYF	TGTGCCAGTAGTATAGGGACTAGCCCAGATACGCAGTATTTT
-	17	TRBJ1-2	TRBV10-2	CASSEPSASGHPHGYTF	TGCGCCAGCAGTGAGCCAAGCGCCTCAGGACACCCCCATGGCTACACCTTC
-	13	TRBJ1-2	TRBV30	CAGGAGLQGGYTF	TGTGCCGGCGGGGCCGGTCTCCAGGGAGGCTACACCTTC
-	14	TRBJ1-1	TRBV5-1	CASSFERVGTEAFF	TGCGCCAGCAGCTTTGAGCGGGTCGGCACTGAAGCTTTCTTT